This TCR beta chain was identified during a study of CD8+ T cells in alopecia areata. Extraction and reverse transcription of RNA yielded cDNA as the sequencing template. Assay used: immunoSEQ multiplex PCR; TCRdb lists only in-frame clones, some missing. The repertoire holds approximately 180,000 clones, with around 63% as singletons. Study-wide results and limits: Scalp data also include sequences from resident alphabeta T cells of normal skin.

The CDR3 sequence is 16 residues long. CDR1 and CDR2 (germline): SGHAT, FQNNGV. Trimming at V came to 1 base and at J to 4 bases, leaving 3 bases not matched to a gene. This clone was seen only once. What it recognizes is unknown. The sorting of PBMCs gave CD4+ and CD8+ T cells. This sequence joins TRBV11-2 and TRBJ2-1; 11 bases line up with TRBD1. This TCR was sampled from a human donor with alopecia areata. The sequences come from CD4+ T cells sorted from blood, collected at week 0. CDR3 bases: TGTGCCAGCAGCTTAGCGGGGACAGGGGGGTACAATGAGCAGTTCTTC. Its protein is CASSLAGTGGYNEQFF.